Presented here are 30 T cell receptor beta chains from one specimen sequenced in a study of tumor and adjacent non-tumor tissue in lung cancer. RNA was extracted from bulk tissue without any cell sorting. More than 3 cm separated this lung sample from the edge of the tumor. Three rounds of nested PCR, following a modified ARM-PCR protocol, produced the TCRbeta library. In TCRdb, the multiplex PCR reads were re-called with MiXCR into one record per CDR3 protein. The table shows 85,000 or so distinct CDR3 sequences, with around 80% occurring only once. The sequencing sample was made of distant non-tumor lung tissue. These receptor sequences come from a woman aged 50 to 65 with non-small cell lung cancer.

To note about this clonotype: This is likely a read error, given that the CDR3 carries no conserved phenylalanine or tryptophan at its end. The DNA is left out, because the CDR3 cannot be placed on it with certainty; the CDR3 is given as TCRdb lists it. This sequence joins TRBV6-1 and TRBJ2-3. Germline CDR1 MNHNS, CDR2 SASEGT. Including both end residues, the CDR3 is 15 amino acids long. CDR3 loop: CASSGGTGVLDTQYL.

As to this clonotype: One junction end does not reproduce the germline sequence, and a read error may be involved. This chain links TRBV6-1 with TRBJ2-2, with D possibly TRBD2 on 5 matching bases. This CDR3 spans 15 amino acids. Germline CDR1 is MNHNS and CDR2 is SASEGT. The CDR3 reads CARSELAWSTGELFF. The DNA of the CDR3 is TGTGCCAGGAGTGAGTTAGCGTGGAGCACCGGGGAGCTGTTTTTT.

This CDR3 is CASRSRLACVGELFF. The CDR3 DNA sequence: TGTGCCAGCAGGTCTCGACTAGCCTGCGTCGGGGAGCTGTTTTTT. The rearrangement links TRBV6-2 or TRBV6-3 to TRBJ2-2; 7 nucleotides agree with TRBD2. The CDR3 contains 15 residues. V gave up 6 bases and J gave up 7 bases; unmatched junction bases: 11. Per germline, CDR1 MNHEY and CDR2 SVGEGT.

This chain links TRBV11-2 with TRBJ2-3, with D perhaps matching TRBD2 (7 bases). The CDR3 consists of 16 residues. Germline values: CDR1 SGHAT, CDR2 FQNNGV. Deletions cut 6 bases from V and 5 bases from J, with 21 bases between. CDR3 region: CASSALGGGGEDTQYF. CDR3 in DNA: TGTGCCAGCAGTGCTTTAGGGGGAGGGGGGGAAGATACGCAGTATTTT.

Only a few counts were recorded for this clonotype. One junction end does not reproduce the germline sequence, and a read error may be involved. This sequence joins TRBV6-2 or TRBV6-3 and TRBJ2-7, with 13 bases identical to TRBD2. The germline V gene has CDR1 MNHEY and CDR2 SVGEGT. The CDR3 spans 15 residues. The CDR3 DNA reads TGTGCCAGCAATTACGTAGGACTAGCGGGAGTCGAGCAATACTTC. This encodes CASNYVGLAGVEQYF.

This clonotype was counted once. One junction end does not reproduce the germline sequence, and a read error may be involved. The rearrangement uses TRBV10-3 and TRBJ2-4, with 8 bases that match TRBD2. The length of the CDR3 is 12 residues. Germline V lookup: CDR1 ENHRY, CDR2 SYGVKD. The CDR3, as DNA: TGTGCCACCACTAAGACTAGCGAGGCCCGGAACTTT. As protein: CATTKTSEARNF.

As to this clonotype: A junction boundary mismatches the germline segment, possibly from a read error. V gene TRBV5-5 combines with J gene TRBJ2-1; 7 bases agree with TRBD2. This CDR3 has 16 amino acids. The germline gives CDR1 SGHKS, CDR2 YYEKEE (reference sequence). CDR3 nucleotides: TGTGCAAGCAGCTTGGTATCTAGCGGAGACAATAATGAGCAGTTCTTC. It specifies CASSLVSSGDNNEQFF.

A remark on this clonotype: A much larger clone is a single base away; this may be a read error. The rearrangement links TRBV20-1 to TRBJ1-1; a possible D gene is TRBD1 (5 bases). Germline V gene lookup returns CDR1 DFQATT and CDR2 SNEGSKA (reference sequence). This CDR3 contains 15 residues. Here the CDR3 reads CSAWAGERENTETFF. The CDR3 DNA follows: TGCAGTGCTTGGGCGGGGGAGCGGGAGAACACTGAAACTTTCTTT.

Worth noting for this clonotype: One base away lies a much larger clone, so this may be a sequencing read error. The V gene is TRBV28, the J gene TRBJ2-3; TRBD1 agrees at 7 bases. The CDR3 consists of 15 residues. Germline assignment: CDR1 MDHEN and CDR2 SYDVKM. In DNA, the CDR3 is TGTGACAGCAGTCGGACAGGATTCGAAACAGATACGCAGTATTTT. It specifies CDSSRTGFETDTQYF.

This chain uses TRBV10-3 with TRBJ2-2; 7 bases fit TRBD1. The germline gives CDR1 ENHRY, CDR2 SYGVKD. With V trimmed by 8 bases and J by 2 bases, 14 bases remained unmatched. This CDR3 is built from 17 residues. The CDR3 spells CAICDSGTVTNTGELFF. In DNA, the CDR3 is TGTGCCATCTGCGACTCCGGGACAGTGACAAACACCGGGGAGCTGTTTTTT.

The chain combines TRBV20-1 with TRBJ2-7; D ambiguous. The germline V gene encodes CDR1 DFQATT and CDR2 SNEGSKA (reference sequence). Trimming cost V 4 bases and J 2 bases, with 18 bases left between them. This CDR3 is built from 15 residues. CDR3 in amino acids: CSAIDFARAAYEQYF. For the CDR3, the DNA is TGCAGTGCTATAGATTTCGCAAGGGCAGCCTACGAGCAGTACTTC.

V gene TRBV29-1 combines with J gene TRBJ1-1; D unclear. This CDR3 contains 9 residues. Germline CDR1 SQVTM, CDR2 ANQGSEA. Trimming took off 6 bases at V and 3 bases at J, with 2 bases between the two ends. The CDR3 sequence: CSVDTEAFF. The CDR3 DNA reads TGCAGCGTGGACACTGAAGCTTTCTTT. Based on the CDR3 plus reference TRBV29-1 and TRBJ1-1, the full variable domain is SAVISQKPSRDICQRGTSLTIQCQVDSQVTMMFWYRQQPGQSLTLIATANQGSEATYESGFVIDKFPISRPNLTFSTLTVSNMSPEDSSIYLCSVDTEAFFGQGTRLTVV.

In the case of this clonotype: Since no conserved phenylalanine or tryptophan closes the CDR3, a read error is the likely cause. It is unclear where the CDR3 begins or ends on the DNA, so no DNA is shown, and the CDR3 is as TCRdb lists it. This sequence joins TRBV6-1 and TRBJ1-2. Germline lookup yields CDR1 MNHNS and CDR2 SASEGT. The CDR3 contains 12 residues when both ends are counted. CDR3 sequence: CASRRASHGCTS.

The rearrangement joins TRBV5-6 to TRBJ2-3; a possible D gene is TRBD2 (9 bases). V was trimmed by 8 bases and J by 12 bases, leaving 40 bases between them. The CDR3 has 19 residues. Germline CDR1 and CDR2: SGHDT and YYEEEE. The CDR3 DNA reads TGTGCCAGTAGCCGCTGGGCGGGGGGGCAGGGGGCGAGGAATTCTCGCCAGTATTTT. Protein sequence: CASSRWAGGQGARNSRQYF.

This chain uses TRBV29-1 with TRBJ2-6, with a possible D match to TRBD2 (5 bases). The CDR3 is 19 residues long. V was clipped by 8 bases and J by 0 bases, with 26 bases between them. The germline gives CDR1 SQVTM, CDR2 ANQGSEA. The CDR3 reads CSLVPIVDIGDSGANVLTF. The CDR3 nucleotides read TGCAGCCTTGTCCCCATTGTAGACATCGGGGACTCTGGGGCCAACGTCCTGACTTTC.

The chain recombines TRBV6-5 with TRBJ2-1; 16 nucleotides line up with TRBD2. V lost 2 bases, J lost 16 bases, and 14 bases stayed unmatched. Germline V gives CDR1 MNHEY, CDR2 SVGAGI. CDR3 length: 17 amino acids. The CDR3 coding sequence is TGTGCCAGCAGTTACGAGTATCCGGGACTAGCGGGAGGGCTGGTATTCTTC. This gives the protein CASSYEYPGLAGGLVFF.

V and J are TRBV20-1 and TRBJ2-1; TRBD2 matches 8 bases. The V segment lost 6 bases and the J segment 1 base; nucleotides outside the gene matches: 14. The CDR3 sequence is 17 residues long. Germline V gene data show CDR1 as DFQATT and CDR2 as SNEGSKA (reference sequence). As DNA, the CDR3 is TGCAGTGCAACTGATGTAGCGGGAATCCATTCCTACAATGAGCAGTTCTTC. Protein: CSATDVAGIHSYNEQFF.

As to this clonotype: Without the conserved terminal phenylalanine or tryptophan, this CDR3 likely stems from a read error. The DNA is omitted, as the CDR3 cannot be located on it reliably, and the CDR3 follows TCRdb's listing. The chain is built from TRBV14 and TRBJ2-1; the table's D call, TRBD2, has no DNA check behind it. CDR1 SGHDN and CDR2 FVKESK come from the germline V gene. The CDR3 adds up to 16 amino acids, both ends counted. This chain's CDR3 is CASSQASGRVNNEQFL.

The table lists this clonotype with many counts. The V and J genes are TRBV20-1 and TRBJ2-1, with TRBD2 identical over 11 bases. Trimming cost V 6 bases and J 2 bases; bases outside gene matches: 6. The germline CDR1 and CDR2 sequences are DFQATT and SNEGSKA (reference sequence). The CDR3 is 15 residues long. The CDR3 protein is CSAPPTSGAYNEQFF. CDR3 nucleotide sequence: TGCAGTGCCCCGCCGACTAGCGGGGCCTACAATGAGCAGTTCTTC.

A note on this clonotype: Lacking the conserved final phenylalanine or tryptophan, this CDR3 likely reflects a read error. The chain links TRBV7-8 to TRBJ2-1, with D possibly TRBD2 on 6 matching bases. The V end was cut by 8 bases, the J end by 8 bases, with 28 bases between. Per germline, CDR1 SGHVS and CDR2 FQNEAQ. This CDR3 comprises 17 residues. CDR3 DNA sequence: TGTGCCAGCCGCCCCGGACTCGGGGGATACCGGGTCGATGAGCAGTTCTCC. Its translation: CASRPGLGGYRVDEQFS.

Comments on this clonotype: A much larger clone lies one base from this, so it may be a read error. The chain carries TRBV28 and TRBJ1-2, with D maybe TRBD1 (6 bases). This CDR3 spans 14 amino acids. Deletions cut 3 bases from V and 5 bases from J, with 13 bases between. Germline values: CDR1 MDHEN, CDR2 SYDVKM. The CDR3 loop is CASSFGGTHYGYTF. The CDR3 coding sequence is TGTGCCAGCAGTTTCGGCGGGACACATTATGGCTACACCTTC.

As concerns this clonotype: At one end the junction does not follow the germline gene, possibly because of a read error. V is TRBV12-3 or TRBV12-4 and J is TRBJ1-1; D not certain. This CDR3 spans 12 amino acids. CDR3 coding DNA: TGTGCCGGCAGAAGGGCTGAGACAATAGCTTTCTTT. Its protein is CAGRRAETIAFF.

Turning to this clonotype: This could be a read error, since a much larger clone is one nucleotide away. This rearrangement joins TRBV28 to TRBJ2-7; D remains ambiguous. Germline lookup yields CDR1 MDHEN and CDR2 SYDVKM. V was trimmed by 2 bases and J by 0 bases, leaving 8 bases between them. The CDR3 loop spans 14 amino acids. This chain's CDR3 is CASSLAEASYEQYF. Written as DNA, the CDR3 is TGTGCCAGCAGTTTAGCGGAAGCCTCCTACGAGCAGTACTTC.

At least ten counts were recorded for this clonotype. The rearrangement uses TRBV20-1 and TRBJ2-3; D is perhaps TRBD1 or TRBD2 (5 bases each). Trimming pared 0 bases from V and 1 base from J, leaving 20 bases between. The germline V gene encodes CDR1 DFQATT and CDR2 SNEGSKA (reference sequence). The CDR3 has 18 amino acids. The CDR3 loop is CSARDSSGAIGGTDTQYF. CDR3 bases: TGCAGTGCTAGAGATTCCAGCGGAGCAATAGGGGGCACAGATACGCAGTATTTT.

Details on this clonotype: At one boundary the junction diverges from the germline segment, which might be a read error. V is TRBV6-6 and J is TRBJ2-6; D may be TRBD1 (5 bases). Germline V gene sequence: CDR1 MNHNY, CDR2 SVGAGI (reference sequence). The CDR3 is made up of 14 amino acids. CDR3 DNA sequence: TGTGCCAGCCTTGCTCTCTCTGGGGCCTACGTCCTGACTTTC. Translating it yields CASLALSGAYVLTF.

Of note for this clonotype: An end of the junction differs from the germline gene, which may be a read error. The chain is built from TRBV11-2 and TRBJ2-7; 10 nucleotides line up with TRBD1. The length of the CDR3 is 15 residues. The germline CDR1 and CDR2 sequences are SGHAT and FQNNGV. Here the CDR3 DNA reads TGTGCCAGCAACTTAGGACCGGGACAGGGGTACGATCAGTACTTC. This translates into CASNLGPGQGYDQYF.

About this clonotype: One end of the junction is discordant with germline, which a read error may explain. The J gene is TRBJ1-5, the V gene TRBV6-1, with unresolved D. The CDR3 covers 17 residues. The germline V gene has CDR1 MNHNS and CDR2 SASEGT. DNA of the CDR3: TGTGCCAGCAGACGAGCCCGGGAGGGAAATAGCAATCAACCCCAACATTTT. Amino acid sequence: CASRRAREGNSNQPQHF.

The CDR3 reads CSVSTTGTSDGETQYF. In nucleotides, the CDR3 is TGCAGCGTCTCCACCACCGGAACATCAGATGGAGAGACCCAGTACTTC. The J gene is TRBJ2-5, the V gene TRBV29-1; D is ambiguous. The ends were cut back, 6 bases at V and 4 bases at J, with 24 bases in the middle. The CDR3 totals 16 residues. Germline V CDR1 and CDR2: SQVTM, ANQGSEA.

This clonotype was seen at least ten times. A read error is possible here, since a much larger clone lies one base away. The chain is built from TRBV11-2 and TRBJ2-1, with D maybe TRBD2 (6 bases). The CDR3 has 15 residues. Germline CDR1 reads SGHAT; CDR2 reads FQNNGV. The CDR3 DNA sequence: TGTGCCAGCAGCCCACGGGACTCAGGTATCAATGAGCAGCTCTTC. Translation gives CASSPRDSGINEQLF.

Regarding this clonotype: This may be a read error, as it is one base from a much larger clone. CDR3 loop: CASGLRADGEAFF. In DNA, the CDR3 is TGTGCCAGCGGCCTCAGGGCTGACGGTGAAGCTTTCTTT. V gene TRBV7-9 combines with J gene TRBJ1-1, with D tentatively TRBD1 (5 bases). CDR3 length: 13 amino acids. Per germline, CDR1 SEHNR and CDR2 FQNEAQ (reference sequence). V lost 8 bases and J lost 7, with 17 bases in between.